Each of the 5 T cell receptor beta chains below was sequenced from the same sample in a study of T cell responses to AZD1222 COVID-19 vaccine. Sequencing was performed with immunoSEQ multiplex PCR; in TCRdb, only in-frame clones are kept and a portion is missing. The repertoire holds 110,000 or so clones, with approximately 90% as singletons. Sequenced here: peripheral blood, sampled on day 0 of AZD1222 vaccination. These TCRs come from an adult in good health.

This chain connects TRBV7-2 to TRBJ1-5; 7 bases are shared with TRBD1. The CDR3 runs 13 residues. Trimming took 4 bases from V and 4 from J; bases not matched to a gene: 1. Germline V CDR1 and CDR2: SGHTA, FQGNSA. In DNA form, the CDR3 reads TGTGCCAGCAGCTCCAGGGGGAATCAGCCCCAGCATTTT. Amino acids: CASSSRGNQPQHF.

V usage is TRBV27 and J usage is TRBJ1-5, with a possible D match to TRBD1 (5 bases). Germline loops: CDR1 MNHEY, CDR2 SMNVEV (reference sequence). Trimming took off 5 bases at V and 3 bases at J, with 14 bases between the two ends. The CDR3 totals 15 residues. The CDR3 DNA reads TGTGCCAGCAGTCCCGGCGGGGCGAACAATCAGCCCCAGCATTTT. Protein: CASSPGGANNQPQHF.

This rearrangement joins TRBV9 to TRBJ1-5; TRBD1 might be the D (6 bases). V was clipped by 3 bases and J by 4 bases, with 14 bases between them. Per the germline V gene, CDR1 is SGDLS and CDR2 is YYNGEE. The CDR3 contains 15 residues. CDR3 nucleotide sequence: TGTGCCAGCAGCGGGGCCGGACAGCTTAATCAGCCCCAGCATTTT. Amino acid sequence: CASSGAGQLNQPQHF.

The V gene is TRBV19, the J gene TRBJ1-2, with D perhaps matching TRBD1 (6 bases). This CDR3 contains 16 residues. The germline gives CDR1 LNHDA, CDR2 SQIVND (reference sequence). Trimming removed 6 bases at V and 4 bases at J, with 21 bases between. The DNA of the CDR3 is TGTGCCAGTAGCGCTGAGGGAGGGGACACCCTCTATGGCTACACCTTC. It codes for CASSAEGGDTLYGYTF.

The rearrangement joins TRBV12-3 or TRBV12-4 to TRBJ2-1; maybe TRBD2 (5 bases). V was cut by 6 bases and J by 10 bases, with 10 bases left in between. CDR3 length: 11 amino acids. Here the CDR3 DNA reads TGTGCCAGCAGGGTAATAGCGGAGCAGTTCTTC. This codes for CASRVIAEQFF.